Described below is a single T cell receptor (beta chain) sequence and its context. Its antigen is not known. CDR1 and CDR2 from the germline V gene are SGDLS and YYNGEE. This CDR3 contains 13 residues. Trimming took off 4 bases at V and 5 bases at J, with 12 bases between the two ends. Libraries were prepared by immunoSEQ multiplex PCR; TCRdb keeps only in-frame clonotypes and omits some of them. The table lists some 300,000 clones, about 70% of them singletons. The record originates from a study of shared clonotypes between healthy human individuals. Study results and limitations: Sequencing depth was a factor that was expected to affect clonotype sharing among donors. The sharing of 4.5% to 5.5% of naive CD4 clonotypes was seen across several donors. Naive subsets generally had larger estimated richness than memory subsets.

V usage is TRBV9 and J usage is TRBJ1-2; possible D gene TRBD1, 6 bases. The sequence derives from a man aged 25 to 40 in good health. Source material: memory CD4+ T cells sorted from blood. Subset described: CD45RA-negative fraction. In DNA form, the CDR3 reads TGTGCCAGCAGCCCCCGGGACAAATATGGCTACACCTTC. Amino acid sequence: CASSPRDKYGYTF.